The rows below give T cell receptor beta chains drawn from one sample of a study of CD8+ T cells in alopecia areata. Using immunoSEQ multiplex PCR, the repertoire was profiled, and TCRdb retains in-frame clones only, with some absent. Of roughly 120,000 clones in the sample, roughly 60% were seen once. The input for sequencing was CD8+ T cells sorted from blood, taken at week 4, from a patient treated with tofacitinib. These receptors came from a human donor with alopecia areata. Both conserved end residues are part of each CDR3. Fields, in order: D gene, clone size, V gene, J gene, CDR3 protein, CDR3 DNA. A D gene is named only where the DNA matches it firmly. Some rows mark clone size as missing; the rest say once, few, many or name a class of expanded clone.

D: TRBD2
size: .
V: TRBV5-1
J: TRBJ2-3
CDR3: CASSFPIVERGGRTDTQYF
DNA: TGCGCCAGCAGCTTCCCAATAGTCGAGCGGGGGGGCCGCACAGATACGCAGTATTTT

D: .
size: few
V: TRBV29-1
J: TRBJ2-1
CDR3: CSVEPWVSNEQFF
DNA: TGCAGCGTTGAACCCTGGGTTTCGAATGAGCAGTTCTTC

D: .
size: .
V: TRBV5-6
J: TRBJ1-2
CDR3: CASSPGLTLGYTF
DNA: TGTGCCAGCAGCCCGGGATTGACTCTGGGCTACACCTTC

D: .
size: .
V: TRBV7-9
J: TRBJ2-7
CDR3: CATLREAGRSYEQYF
DNA: TGTGCTACCTTAAGAGAGGCAGGGCGGTCCTACGAGCAGTACTTC

D: .
size: .
V: TRBV30
J: TRBJ2-7
CDR3: CAWRTGTRYEQYF
DNA: TGTGCCTGGAGGACCGGGACACGCTACGAGCAGTACTTC

D: .
size: .
V: TRBV27
J: TRBJ1-5
CDR3: CASSNQGMNQPQHF
DNA: TGTGCCAGCAGTAACCAGGGGATGAATCAGCCCCAGCATTTT

D: .
size: .
V: TRBV7-9
J: TRBJ1-2
CDR3: CASSSTQGSSYGYTF
DNA: TGTGCCAGCAGCTCCACCCAGGGAAGCAGCTATGGCTACACCTTC

D: .
size: .
V: TRBV29-1
J: TRBJ2-7
CDR3: CSVVSTGSSYEQYF
DNA: TGCAGCGTTGTTTCCACAGGGAGCTCCTACGAGCAGTACTTC

D: .
size: .
V: TRBV7-9
J: TRBJ2-1
CDR3: CASSFTASYNEQFF
DNA: TGTGCCAGCAGCTTTACAGCCTCCTACAATGAGCAGTTCTTC

D: .
size: .
V: TRBV29-1
J: TRBJ1-2
CDR3: CSVEDLEGGGNYGYTF
DNA: TGCAGCGTTGAAGACCTCGAGGGGGGCGGGAACTATGGCTACACCTTC

D: TRBD1
size: few
V: TRBV4-1
J: TRBJ1-6
CDR3: CASRAGTDNSPLHF
DNA: TGCGCCAGCAGGGCCGGGACAGATAATTCACCCCTCCACTTT

D: .
size: .
V: TRBV9
J: TRBJ2-7
CDR3: CASSVGGSSEQYF
DNA: TGTGCCAGCAGCGTAGGAGGTAGCAGTGAGCAGTACTTC

D: .
size: once
V: TRBV20-1
J: TRBJ1-2
CDR3: CSADRGGGYTF
DNA: TGCAGTGCTGACAGAGGGGGTGGCTACACCTTC

D: .
size: .
V: TRBV27
J: TRBJ2-7
CDR3: CASSLATGWEQYF
DNA: TGTGCCAGCAGTTTAGCCACAGGGTGGGAGCAGTACTTC

D: .
size: few
V: TRBV29-1
J: TRBJ1-2
CDR3: CSSGPDSFYGYTF
DNA: TGCAGCTCTGGCCCCGACAGCTTCTATGGCTACACCTTC

D: TRBD1
size: .
V: TRBV10-2
J: TRBJ1-5
CDR3: CASSGTGDQPQHF
DNA: TGCGCCAGCAGTGGGACAGGGGATCAGCCCCAGCATTTT

D: .
size: few
V: TRBV6-5
J: TRBJ2-3
CDR3: CASSYSSRADTQYF
DNA: TGTGCCAGCAGTTACTCGAGCCGGGCTGATACGCAGTATTTT

D: .
size: once
V: TRBV27
J: TRBJ2-7
CDR3: CASSPRLSYEQYF
DNA: TGTGCCAGCAGTCCCAGACTTTCCTACGAGCAGTACTTC

D: .
size: .
V: TRBV5-6
J: TRBJ2-1
CDR3: CASSFGIGVHEQFF
DNA: TGTGCCAGCAGCTTCGGTATTGGGGTCCATGAGCAGTTCTTC

D: .
size: few
V: TRBV30
J: TRBJ2-1
CDR3: CAWSVVVNEQFF
DNA: TGTGCCTGGAGTGTAGTTGTGAATGAGCAGTTCTTC

D: .
size: few
V: TRBV25-1
J: TRBJ2-7
CDR3: CASPVPSGSYEQYF
DNA: TGTGCCAGCCCAGTTCCCTCTGGCTCCTACGAGCAGTACTTC

D: .
size: .
V: TRBV29-1
J: TRBJ2-1
CDR3: CSVGGLGAVPYNEQFF
DNA: TGCAGCGTTGGGGGACTGGGGGCTGTTCCGTACAATGAGCAGTTCTTC

D: TRBD1
size: .
V: TRBV2
J: TRBJ2-4
CDR3: CASSPGQGTLTKNIQYF
DNA: TGTGCCAGCTCACCCGGACAGGGGACCTTAACCAAAAACATTCAGTACTTC

D: TRBD1
size: .
V: TRBV10-3
J: TRBJ2-7
CDR3: CAISESGQGAYEQYF
DNA: TGTGCCATCAGTGAGTCGGGGCAGGGGGCTTACGAGCAGTACTTC

D: .
size: few
V: TRBV27
J: TRBJ1-2
CDR3: CASSRAEANYGYTF
DNA: TGTGCCAGCAGTCGGGCGGAAGCTAACTATGGCTACACCTTC

D: .
size: .
V: TRBV29-1
J: TRBJ1-2
CDR3: CSVPQGDYGYTF
DNA: TGCAGCGTCCCACAGGGCGACTATGGCTACACCTTC

D: .
size: .
V: TRBV29-1
J: TRBJ1-3
CDR3: CSVEWGNTIYF
DNA: TGCAGCGTTGAATGGGGAAACACCATATATTTT

D: .
size: .
V: TRBV7-9
J: TRBJ2-5
CDR3: CASSVQGLETQYF
DNA: TGTGCCAGCAGCGTGCAGGGGTTGGAGACCCAGTACTTC

D: .
size: .
V: TRBV6-5
J: TRBJ2-5
CDR3: CASSYSGGAGETQYF
DNA: TGTGCCAGCAGTTACTCCGGCGGCGCGGGGGAGACCCAGTACTTC

D: .
size: .
V: TRBV15
J: TRBJ2-5
CDR3: CATSRDRMETQYF
DNA: TGTGCCACCAGCAGAGATCGGATGGAGACCCAGTACTTC

D: TRBD1
size: .
V: TRBV30
J: TRBJ2-7
CDR3: CAWAKPGQWPYEQYF
DNA: TGTGCCTGGGCGAAACCGGGACAGTGGCCCTACGAGCAGTACTTC

D: .
size: few
V: TRBV11-2
J: TRBJ2-2
CDR3: CASSLTGNTGELFF
DNA: TGTGCCAGCAGCCTGACGGGGAACACCGGGGAGCTGTTTTTT

D: .
size: .
V: TRBV30
J: TRBJ1-2
CDR3: CAWRDTGLNGYTF
DNA: TGTGCCTGGAGAGATACAGGGCTCAATGGCTACACCTTC

D: TRBD1
size: .
V: TRBV5-6
J: TRBJ1-1
CDR3: CASSATGQGPKAEAFF
DNA: TGTGCCAGCAGCGCTACCGGACAGGGCCCGAAGGCTGAAGCTTTCTTT

D: .
size: .
V: TRBV30
J: TRBJ2-5
CDR3: CAWRIIGKETQYF
DNA: TGTGCCTGGAGGATCATAGGGAAAGAGACCCAGTACTTC

D: TRBD2
size: many
V: TRBV6-1
J: TRBJ2-5
CDR3: CASSELAGGQETQYF
DNA: TGTGCCAGCAGTGAACTAGCGGGGGGGCAAGAGACCCAGTACTTC

D: .
size: few
V: TRBV4-1
J: TRBJ1-1
CDR3: CASSQEPLGTEAFF
DNA: TGCGCCAGCAGCCAAGAACCCCTTGGTACTGAAGCTTTCTTT

D: .
size: .
V: TRBV29-1
J: TRBJ2-5
CDR3: CSVEGPLGETQYF
DNA: TGCAGCGTTGAAGGCCCCCTGGGAGAGACCCAGTACTTC

D: .
size: .
V: TRBV6-1
J: TRBJ1-1
CDR3: CASSESLDSATEAFF
DNA: TGTGCCAGCAGTGAAAGCCTGGACTCGGCCACTGAAGCTTTCTTT

D: .
size: once
V: TRBV30
J: TRBJ2-7
CDR3: CAWSVQGLYEQYF
DNA: TGTGCCTGGAGTGTACAGGGTCTCTACGAGCAGTACTTC